A single sample gave rise to the 2 T cell receptor beta chains below, sequenced in a study of regulatory T cells in long-lasting Graves disease. For TCR beta, libraries came from iRepertoire HTBI primers and Arm-PCR of CDR3 regions. Via MiXCR, TCRdb re-called the multiplex PCR reads, giving one row per CDR3 protein. The repertoire includes roughly 610,000 distinct CDR3 sequences, about 16% of them detected once, and around 12% sits in the top ten. Indicated time point: newly diagnosed GD, antithyroid drugs for less than 3 months. The TCR library was made from RNA extracted from PBMCs. This sample also appeared in a second study, on T cells in Graves' hyperthyroidism and ophthalmopathy.

The specimen was peripheral blood mononuclear cells (PBMCs), collected at new diagnosis, from a patient treated with antithyroid drugs. These receptors originate from a man younger than 30 with Graves disease.

The chain links TRBV5-1 to TRBJ1-6, with a weak D call TRBD1 (5 bases). The ends were cut back, 4 bases at V and 7 bases at J, with 18 bases in the middle. Germline V gene data show CDR1 as SGHRS and CDR2 as YFSETQ. The CDR3 consists of 16 residues. The CDR3 loop reads CASSTSTRDGNSPLHF. CDR3 in DNA: TGCGCCAGCAGCACAAGTACACGGGACGGCAATTCACCCCTCCACTTT.

V usage is TRBV28 and J usage is TRBJ2-7; a possible D gene is TRBD1 (6 bases). Germline CDR1 and CDR2: MDHEN and SYDVKM. The CDR3 length is 14 residues. V dropped 6 bases and J dropped 3 bases, with 15 bases sitting between them. For the CDR3, the DNA is TGTGCCAGCAGAGTACAGGGCTCGGGCTACGAGCAGTACTTC. It is translated as CASRVQGSGYEQYF.